Below, 27 T cell receptor delta chains from the same sample are listed, as sequenced in a study of gammadelta T cells in human blood. TCRdb re-called the RT-PCR reads using CATT. Of around 700 delta-chain clones detected, 56% appear once; the ten largest clones hold almost 30%. Sequencing was carried out using Vgamma9Vdelta2 gamma-delta T cells from cord blood. The receptors were sampled from a newborn.

A word on this clone: A read error is likely here: a far larger clone is one base away. V is TRDV2 and J is TRDJ1; 8 bases are shared with TRDD3. The germline V gene has CDR1 GEAIGNYY and CDR2 EKD. This CDR3 spans 18 amino acids. CDR3 in DNA: TGTGCCTGTGACCCCCTTGTTACTGGGGGTGTGTACACCAATAAACTCATCTTT. Translation: CACDPLVTGGVYTNKLIF.

The V call is TRDV2, the J call TRDJ3; 11 bases are shared with TRDD3. The CDR3 is 18 residues long. CDR1 GEAIGNYY and CDR2 EKD come from the germline V gene. Unmatched junction bases numbered 2, after V lost 0 bases and J lost 2 bases. In DNA, the CDR3 is TGTGCCTGTGACACCGTACTGGGGGATACCTGGGACACCCGACAGATGTTTTTC. It specifies CACDTVLGDTWDTRQMFF.

Regarding this clone: It differs at one base from a far larger clone, so likely a read error. This sample includes further DNA sequences coding for the same CDR3. The rearrangement links TRDV2 to TRDJ2; TRDD3 matches 8 bases. The germline CDR1 and CDR2 sequences are GEAIGNYY and EKD. The CDR3 contains 14 residues. The CDR3 reads CACDTVGDTAQLFF. As DNA, the CDR3 is TGTGCTTGTGACACCGTGGGGGATACAGCACAACTCTTCTTT.

Of note for this clone: A far larger clone lies a single base away; this is likely a read error. Other nucleotide sequences in the sample specify the same CDR3. This rearrangement joins TRDV2 to TRDJ1, with D perhaps TRDD3 (6 bases). The germline V gene encodes CDR1 GEAIGNYY and CDR2 EKD. Trimming removed 0 bases at V and 5 bases at J, with 24 bases between. The CDR3 length is 18 residues. In DNA form, the CDR3 reads TGTGCCTGTGACACCCGACGCCCTCTGATACGGAAAACTGATAAACTCATCTTT. As protein: CACDTRRPLIRKTDKLIF.

This clone was detected once. Other nucleotide sequences in the sample specify the same CDR3. Here the J gene is TRDJ2 and the V gene is not called; the D call of TRDD3 is as the table states it, not checked on the DNA. The CDR3 totals 29 residues. CDR3: CSGINAEYMGSKVFRNDACGSALTAQLFF. CDR3 sequence (DNA): TGTAGTGGTATCAACGCAGAGTACATGGGGAGCAAGGTTTTTCGTAATGATGCCTGTGGTAGTGCTTTGACAGCACAACTCTTCTTT.

This clone qualifies as medium-sized. A much larger clone lies a single base off, so this may be a read error. The same CDR3 can be traced to other DNA sequences in this sample. The rearrangement joins TRDV2 to TRDJ3; the match to TRDD3 covers 9 bases. Germline-derived CDR1 and CDR2 are GEAIGNYY and EKD. The CDR3 has 20 residues. CDR3 in DNA: TGTGCCTGTGACACAAGGGCGTACTGGGGGAGCTCCTGGGACACTCGACAGATGTTTTTC. Translating gives CACDTRAYWGSSWDTRQMFF.

With respect to this clone: A far larger clone is a single base away, which makes a read error likely. The chain uses TRDV2 and TRDJ1; TRDD3 matches 9 bases. CDR1 and CDR2 from the germline V gene are GEAIGNYY and EKD. This CDR3 spans 13 amino acids. Unmatched junction bases numbered 7, after V lost 9 bases and J lost 3 bases. CDR3 sequence (DNA): TGTGCCGCAGCGGGGATACGACCCGATAAACTCATCTTT. Its translation: CAAAGIRPDKLIF.

The chain joins TRDV2 to TRDJ1, with a weak D call TRDD3 (6 bases). Germline assignment: CDR1 GEAIGNYY and CDR2 EKD. CDR3 size: 15 residues. Trimming pared 0 bases from V and 0 bases from J, leaving 10 bases between. The CDR3 loop is CACDTAGGHTDKLIF. CDR3 sequence (DNA): TGTGCCTGTGACACCGCCGGGGGACACACCGATAAACTCATCTTT.

This clone qualifies as large. This same CDR3 is encoded by further DNA sequences in the sample. V and J are TRDV2 and TRDJ1; TRDD3 matches 8 bases. Looked up from germline, CDR1 is GEAIGNYY and CDR2 is EKD. This CDR3 region has 16 residues. V shed 3 bases and J 0 bases; nucleotides not matched to a gene: 8. The CDR3 DNA follows: TGTGCCTGTGACGTACTGGGGGCTCTTTACACCGATAAACTCATCTTT. The encoded protein is CACDVLGALYTDKLIF.

The sample holds a few counts of this clone. A far larger clone is only one base removed, so a read error is likely. J is TRDJ2 and V is TRDV2, with TRDD3 as a possible D gene (6 bases). Looked up from germline, CDR1 is GEAIGNYY and CDR2 is EKD. This CDR3 has 14 residues. The CDR3 DNA sequence: TGTGCCTGTGACACCTGGGGATTGACAGTACAACTCTTCTTT. Translation gives CACDTWGLTVQLFF.

This clone was observed a handful of times. The rearrangement joins TRDV2 to TRDJ3, with D perhaps TRDD3 (5 bases). Germline V gene lookup returns CDR1 GEAIGNYY and CDR2 EKD. This CDR3 region has 16 residues. V lost 3 bases and J lost 0, with 8 bases in between. CDR3 amino acids: CACDGLVSWDTRQMFF. The CDR3 region has the DNA TGTGCCTGTGACGGACTGGTCTCCTGGGACACCCGACAGATGTTTTTC.

Concerning this clone: With only one base between it and a far larger clone, this is likely a read error. V is TRDV2 and J is TRDJ1; 8 nucleotides match TRDD3. Per germline, CDR1 GEAIGNYY and CDR2 EKD. The CDR3 sequence is 20 residues long. The chain's CDR3 is CACAIKILGGRSLYTDKRIF. The DNA for the CDR3 is TGTGCCTGTGCCATAAAAATACTGGGGGGACGCAGCCTGTACACCGATAAACGCATCTTT.

This clone was seen a handful of times. A far larger clone is one base from this, pointing to a likely read error. This chain links TRDV2 with TRDJ1, with 8 bases that match TRDD3. The germline V gene encodes CDR1 GEAIGNYY and CDR2 EKD. The CDR3 is made up of 17 amino acids. The DNA for the CDR3 is TGTGCCCGTGACGGACGGGGACTGGGGGTCTACACCGATAAACTCATCTTT. This sequence encodes CARDGRGLGVYTDKLIF.

Concerning this clone: This likely traces to a read error, being one base from a far larger clone. The chain has TRDV2 and TRDJ3; TRDD3 matches 7 bases. The CDR3 runs to 16 residues. Germline loops: CDR1 GEAIGNYY, CDR2 EKD. The CDR3, as DNA: TGTGCCTGTGACTGGGGGAGCTCCTGGAACACCCGACAGATGTTTTTC. Encoded protein: CACDWGSSWNTRQMFF.

This clone turned up a few times. A clone one base away is much larger, so this may be a read error. The same CDR3 is also encoded by other DNA sequences in this sample. The rearrangement uses TRDV2 and TRDJ1; 10 bases align to TRDD3. CDR3 length: 14 residues. Germline V gene sequence: CDR1 GEAIGNYY, CDR2 EKD. CDR3 sequence reads: CACDTGGYTDKLIF. The CDR3 coding sequence is TGTGCCTGTGACACTGGGGGATACACTGATAAACTCATCTTT.

On this clone: A far larger clone is off by one base, so a read error is likely. This rearrangement joins TRDV2 to TRDJ2; D not certain. CDR1 GEAIGNYY and CDR2 EKD come from the germline V gene. This CDR3 region has 11 residues. CDR3 sequence reads: CAWGLTAKLFF. The CDR3 DNA follows: TGTGCCTGGGGCTTGACAGCAAAACTCTTCTTT.

Points on this clone: A far larger clone is off by one base, so a read error is likely. Additional DNA sequences in this sample encode the identical CDR3. The chain employs TRDV2 and TRDJ3; D might be TRDD3 (5 bases). In germline, CDR1 is GEAIGNYY, CDR2 EKD. The CDR3 is made up of 17 amino acids. The CDR3 DNA reads TGTGCCTGTGACACCGCGGGGAGCTCCTGGGACACCCGTCAGATGTTTTTC. Protein sequence: CACDTAGSSWDTRQMFF.

This clone is deemed medium-sized. The sample carries other DNA sequences with the same CDR3. The chain uses TRDV2 and TRDJ3; TRDD3 matches 8 bases. Germline V gene lookup returns CDR1 GEAIGNYY and CDR2 EKD. J was trimmed by 2 bases and V by 0 bases; bases with no gene match: 5. The CDR3 loop spans 18 amino acids. The CDR3: CACDTVGDSAWDTRQMFF. The CDR3 DNA is TGTGCCTGTGACACCGTGGGGGATTCGGCCTGGGACACCCGACAGATGTTTTTC.

A note on this clone: A single base is all that separates this from a far larger clone, so a read error is likely. Other DNA sequences in the sample encode the same CDR3. V gene TRDV2 combines with J gene TRDJ1; D remains unclear. The CDR3 length is 16 residues. From germline, CDR1 is GEAIGNYY and CDR2 EKD. The CDR3 protein is CACDTRWSSYTDKLIF. CDR3 DNA sequence: TGTGCCTGTGACACGCGCTGGAGCAGTTACACCGATAAACTCATCTTC.

Points on this clone: This sequence is one base from a far larger clone and is likely a read error. Other DNA sequences from this sample encode an identical CDR3 as well. This chain links TRDV2 with TRDJ2; the match to TRDD3 covers 9 bases. Germline V gene lookup returns CDR1 GEAIGNYY and CDR2 EKD. Trimming took 1 base from V and 0 from J; bases not matched to a gene: 8. This CDR3 spans 18 amino acids. The CDR3 reads CACDTVVGDKALTAQLFF. The CDR3 nucleotides are TGTGCCTGTGACACTGTGGTGGGGGATAAGGCTTTGACAGCACAACTCTTCTTT.

On this clone itself: This sequence is one base from a far larger clone and is likely a read error. The sample contains more than one DNA sequence encoding this CDR3. The chain has TRDV2 and TRDJ1, with 9 nucleotides matching TRDD3. Germline V gene sequence: CDR1 GEAIGNYY, CDR2 EKD. Germline trimming cut 9 bases from V and 3 bases from J; bases unmatched to any gene: 7. The CDR3 consists of 13 residues. The CDR3 loop is CAATGIRPDKLIF. The CDR3 DNA reads TGTGCCGCAACGGGGATACGTCCCGATAAACTCATCTTT.

Points on this clone: With only one base between it and a far larger clone, this is likely a read error. The rearrangement uses TRDV2 and TRDJ1; the match to TRDD3 covers 10 bases. CDR1 and CDR2 (germline): GEAIGNYY, EKD. The CDR3 sequence is 15 residues long. J gave up 4 bases and V 3 bases, and 7 bases lay outside the gene matches. CDR3 DNA sequence: TGTGCCTGTGACGCCGGGGGGATACGAGGCGATAAACTCATCTTT. Residues: CACDAGGIRGDKLIF.

For this clone: The likely explanation is a read error, given a far larger clone one base away. The chain combines TRDV2 with TRDJ3; D is uncertain. The germline V gene has CDR1 GEAIGNYY and CDR2 EKD. The germline V and J ends were trimmed by 0 bases and 0 bases, with 8 bases remaining between them. The CDR3 length is 17 residues. The CDR3 spells CACDTLFSSWDTRQMFF. DNA for the CDR3: TGTGCCTGTGACACCCTGTTTAGCTCCTGGGACACCCGACAGATGTTTTTC.

Regarding this clone: A read error is the likely source, as a far larger clone sits one nucleotide away. Other DNA sequences within the sample encode an identical CDR3. The chain carries TRDV2 and TRDJ1, with a tentative D call TRDD3 (5 bases). The V gene's germline CDR1 is GEAIGNYY and CDR2 EKD. The CDR3 is 11 residues long. CDR3 DNA sequence: TGTGCATGTGACAGGGGGGATAAACTCATCTTT. Its translation: CACDRGDKLIF.

Comments on this clone: Only one base separates this from a far larger clonotype, so it likely reflects a read error. V gene TRDV2 combines with J gene TRDJ2; D not resolved. CDR3 size: 11 residues. CDR1 is GEAIGNYY, CDR2 EKD, per germline. CDR3 DNA: TGTGCCTGGGGCTTGACAACACAACTCTTCTTT. Protein product: CAWGLTTQLFF.

In this sample, this clone turned up a few times. A far larger clone is one base from this, pointing to a likely read error. This sample includes further DNA sequences coding for the same CDR3. This sequence joins TRDV2 and TRDJ1; TRDD3 matches at 8 bases. This CDR3 comprises 15 residues. Germline CDR1 and CDR2: GEAIGNYY and EKD. V shed 1 base and J 3 bases; nucleotides not matched to a gene: 6. The CDR3 protein is CACDTRGGSPDKLIF. For the CDR3, the DNA is TGTGCCTGTGACACACGTGGGGGATCCCCCGATAAACTCATCTTT.

Remarks on this clone: A far bigger clonotype differs at one base, so this is likely a read error. V is TRDV2 and J is TRDJ2, with 8 bases fitting TRDD3. After removal of 0 bases from V and 6 bases from J, the junction contained 11 bases not matched to a gene. The CDR3 has 17 residues. CDR1 and CDR2 (germline): GEAIGNYY, EKD. The CDR3 spells CACDTGWGTRGSAQLFF. CDR3 bases: TGTGCCTGTGACACCGGCTGGGGGACACGCGGGTCAGCACAACTCTTCTTT.